The 26 T cell receptor beta chains reported below all come from one sample, sequenced in a study of regulatory T cells in long-lasting Graves disease. As for time point: newly diagnosed GD, antithyroid drugs for less than 3 months. PBMC RNA was the source of the TCR library. The TCR beta library used iRepertoire HTBI primers with Arm-PCR amplification of CDR3. Each CDR3 protein is one row after TCRdb ran MiXCR on the multiplex PCR reads. The table has 450,000 to 650,000 distinct CDR3 sequences, more than 15% seen once. A further study also used this sample, focusing on T cells in Graves' hyperthyroidism and ophthalmopathy.

The sequences come from peripheral blood mononuclear cells (PBMCs), collected at new diagnosis, from a patient treated with antithyroid drugs. Receptors were obtained from a middle-aged woman with Graves disease.

The chain has TRBV24-1 and TRBJ2-5; D gene unclear. Germline lookup yields CDR1 KGHDR and CDR2 SFDVKD. The V end was cut by 0 bases, the J end by 3 bases, with 4 bases between. The CDR3 has 13 amino acids. The CDR3 here is CATSDLREETQYF. In nucleotides, the CDR3 is TGTGCCACCAGTGATTTGAGGGAAGAGACCCAGTACTTC.

There are a few counts of this clonotype. Here the CDR3 reads CASGGYNEQFF. In nucleotides, the CDR3 is TGTGCCAGCGGGGGGTACAATGAGCAGTTCTTC. The chain uses TRBV6-2 or TRBV6-3 and TRBJ2-1; possibly TRBD2 for D (6 bases). This CDR3 spans 11 amino acids. V lost 8 bases and J lost 4, with 6 bases in between. Germline assignment: CDR1 MNHEY and CDR2 SVGEGT.

This clonotype has just a few counts. The chain recombines TRBV12-3 or TRBV12-4 with TRBJ2-7, with no clear D. The V and J ends lost 3 bases and 0 bases respectively, with 9 bases between them. The CDR3 contains 14 residues. Here the CDR3 DNA reads TGTGCCAGCAGTTTTTCCGGGCACTCCTACGAGCAGTACTTC. Amino acid sequence: CASSFSGHSYEQYF.

This clonotype was found many times. The rearrangement joins TRBV15 to TRBJ1-1; D unresolved. Germline V CDR1 and CDR2: LNHNV, YYDKDF (reference sequence). Trimming took 3 bases from V and 1 from J, leaving 12 bases between them. The CDR3 spans 15 residues. The DNA of the CDR3 is TGTGCCACCAGCAGCACCTACGGCTCGAACACTGAAGCTTTCTTT. Translating it yields CATSSTYGSNTEAFF.

A few counts support this clonotype. The CDR3 coding sequence is TGCAGCGTTGAAGATCATGTGGGACAGGGGGTAACTGAAGCTTTCTTT. This gives the protein CSVEDHVGQGVTEAFF. The chain combines TRBV29-1 with TRBJ1-1, with 11 nucleotides matching TRBD1. Germline loops: CDR1 SQVTM, CDR2 ANQGSEA. Trimming took 0 bases from V and 5 from J; bases not matched to a gene: 8. This CDR3 is 16 amino acids long.

On this clonotype: A read error may explain this, as a much larger clone is one base away. The chain combines TRBV3-1 with TRBJ1-2; D ambiguous. Germline assignment: CDR1 LGHDT and CDR2 YNNKEL (reference sequence). The CDR3 extends over 14 amino acids. CDR3 amino acids: CASSHEVTAYCYTF. Written as DNA, the CDR3 is TGTGCCAGCAGCCACGAGGTGACGGCCTATTGCTACACCTTC.

V gene TRBV20-1 combines with J gene TRBJ2-7; no clear D. The CDR3 is 13 residues long. Trimming stripped 0 bases from V and 2 bases from J, with 8 bases between. Looked up from germline, CDR1 is DFQATT and CDR2 is SNEGSKA (reference sequence). The CDR3 DNA follows: TGCAGTGCTAGAGATACGGAAGCCTACGAGCAGTACTTC. Its protein product is CSARDTEAYEQYF.

This clonotype showed up many times. CDR3 DNA sequence: TGTGCCAGCTCACCTGGGACAGGCGGCTCTGGAAACACCATATATTTT. It codes for CASSPGTGGSGNTIYF. The chain recombines TRBV18 with TRBJ1-3; 8 nucleotides line up with TRBD1. The CDR3 covers 16 residues. The germline CDR1 and CDR2 sequences are KGHSH and LQKENI. Germline trimming cut 3 bases from V and 0 bases from J; bases unmatched to any gene: 4.

The V call is TRBV3-1, the J call TRBJ2-7, with D possibly TRBD1 on 6 matching bases. V shed 8 bases and J shed 5 bases, with 13 bases lying between them. This CDR3 is built from 12 residues. Germline-derived CDR1 and CDR2 are LGHDT and YNNKEL (reference sequence). The CDR3 coding sequence is TGTGCCAGCTCCCGTACAGGGCACGAGCAGTACTTC. It codes for CASSRTGHEQYF.

This clonotype was counted only a few times. V usage is TRBV7-2 and J usage is TRBJ2-7; D uncertain. This CDR3 contains 15 residues. Germline CDR1 SGHTA, CDR2 FQGNSA. V lost 0 bases and J 2 bases, leaving 11 bases between the germline ends. The CDR3 loop is CASSLAMGSTYEQYF. CDR3 coding DNA: TGTGCCAGCAGCTTAGCCATGGGAAGCACCTACGAGCAGTACTTC.

This clonotype was recorded many times. In nucleotides, the CDR3 is TGTGCCAGCAGCCCCCGGACACCATCCACTGAAGCTTTCTTT. This encodes CASSPRTPSTEAFF. The chain carries TRBV9 and TRBJ1-1; D possibly corresponds to TRBD1 (5 bases). CDR3 size: 14 residues. The ends were cut back, 4 bases at V and 4 bases at J, with 14 bases in the middle. In germline, CDR1 is SGDLS, CDR2 YYNGEE.

Ten or more counts support this clonotype. This sequence joins TRBV15 and TRBJ2-7; tentatively, D is TRBD2 (5 bases). The CDR3 loop spans 15 amino acids. Germline CDR1 LNHNV, CDR2 YYDKDF (reference sequence). Trimming cost V 0 bases and J 0 bases, with 9 bases left between them. The CDR3 spells CATSRDLGSSYEQYF. For the CDR3, the DNA is TGTGCCACCAGCAGAGATTTGGGGAGCTCCTACGAGCAGTACTTC.

This clonotype has more than one count but fewer than ten. The gene calls are TRBV19 and TRBJ1-5; TRBD1 agrees at 8 bases. CDR3 length equals 17 residues. Germline V gene sequence: CDR1 LNHDA, CDR2 SQIVND (reference sequence). The V segment lost 4 bases and the J segment 0 bases; nucleotides outside the gene matches: 8. As DNA, the CDR3 is TGTGCCAGTAGTAGGAGGACAGGGATTTATAGCAATCAGCCCCAGCATTTT. This encodes CASSRRTGIYSNQPQHF.

The V and J genes are TRBV19 and TRBJ1-1; a weak D match, TRBD1 (5 bases). The CDR3 is made up of 16 amino acids. Germline lookup yields CDR1 LNHDA and CDR2 SQIVND (reference sequence). Trimming left V 3 bases short and J 4 bases short, with 18 bases between. CDR3 DNA: TGTGCCAGTAGTATTAATGGCCGGCAGGGAGTCACTGAAGCTTTCTTT. It translates to CASSINGRQGVTEAFF.

This clonotype was observed at least ten times. The rearrangement joins TRBV28 to TRBJ1-1; TRBD1 might be the D (6 bases). The CDR3 consists of 15 residues. Germline lookup yields CDR1 MDHEN and CDR2 SYDVKM. Between the trimmed V and J ends, which lost 7 bases and 3 bases, there was a span of 18 bases. CDR3 loop: CASIGGRLRDTEAFF. The DNA of the CDR3 is TGTGCCAGCATTGGGGGGCGCTTAAGGGACACTGAAGCTTTCTTT.

This clonotype was seen only a few times. J is TRBJ2-5 and V is TRBV29-1, with 7 bases matching TRBD1. The germline gives CDR1 SQVTM, CDR2 ANQGSEA. V shed 6 bases, J shed 0 bases, and the junction held 7 bases outside the gene matches. The CDR3 spans 14 residues. CDR3 in amino acids: CSVRGQSNQETQYF. CDR3 nucleotide sequence: TGCAGCGTACGGGGACAGTCTAACCAAGAGACCCAGTACTTC.

In its sample, this clonotype was seen many times. V and J are TRBV9 and TRBJ1-1; D might be TRBD1 (6 bases). With 0 bases removed from V and 8 bases from J, the gap between germline ends came to 11 bases. CDR1 and CDR2 from the germline V gene are SGDLS and YYNGEE. The CDR3 is made up of 13 amino acids. CDR3 sequence (DNA): TGTGCCAGCAGCGTAGGGACAGTCGGCGAAGCTTTCTTT. Translation gives CASSVGTVGEAFF.

This clonotype has a count of ten or more. This chain connects TRBV18 to TRBJ1-1; D remains unclear. Trimming removed 8 bases from V and 1 base from J, with 11 bases in between. This CDR3 has 13 amino acids. Germline V gene data show CDR1 as KGHSH and CDR2 as LQKENI. The CDR3 is CASTLQTNTEAFF. CDR3 nucleotides: TGTGCCAGCACCTTACAGACGAACACTGAAGCTTTCTTT.

This clonotype turned up a few times. This sequence joins TRBV5-1 and TRBJ1-2; D not certain. Per the germline V gene, CDR1 is SGHRS and CDR2 is YFSETQ. V was trimmed by 3 bases and J by 8 bases, leaving 17 bases between them. CDR3 length: 14 residues. The CDR3 sequence: CASSSKFPEYGYTF. The CDR3 DNA is TGCGCCAGCAGCTCAAAGTTCCCGGAATACGGCTACACCTTC.

There are a few counts of this clonotype. V is TRBV5-1 and J is TRBJ1-1; possibly TRBD1 for D (5 bases). Trimming shortened V by 4 bases and J by 1 base, and 11 bases separated the two germline ends. This CDR3 is built from 14 residues. The germline CDR1 and CDR2 sequences are SGHRS and YFSETQ. The CDR3 sequence is CASSAGRENTEAFF. Here the CDR3 DNA reads TGCGCCAGCAGCGCGGGGCGGGAGAACACTGAAGCTTTCTTT.

Many counts were recorded for this clonotype. The CDR3 DNA follows: TGTGCCAGCAGTTTGGGCTCGGGACTACCCTACAATGAGCAGTTCTTC. Translation gives CASSLGSGLPYNEQFF. The rearrangement uses TRBV28 and TRBJ2-1; 7 positions agree with TRBD2. The length of the CDR3 is 16 residues. Germline CDR1 is MDHEN and CDR2 is SYDVKM. J was trimmed by 2 bases and V by 3 bases; bases with no gene match: 7.

This clonotype was seen repeatedly, ten times or more. The chain carries TRBV20-1 and TRBJ2-5; 9 bases are a match to TRBD1. This CDR3 is built from 14 residues. Trimming cost V 7 bases and J 2 bases; bases outside gene matches: 8. CDR1 is DFQATT and CDR2 is SNEGSKA in the germline V gene (reference sequence). CDR3 loop: CSVPRDRAQETQYF. The CDR3 bases are TGCAGTGTCCCCCGGGACAGGGCTCAAGAGACCCAGTACTTC.

The chain employs TRBV20-1 and TRBJ2-1; D gene uncertain. Germline CDR1 is DFQATT and CDR2 is SNEGSKA (reference sequence). The CDR3 covers 14 residues. Between the trimmed V and J ends, which lost 3 bases and 0 bases, there was a span of 9 bases. CDR3 DNA: TGCAGTGCTAGGGACCTTAGCTCCTACAATGAGCAGTTCTTC. Translation gives CSARDLSSYNEQFF.

This clonotype has a count of ten or more. In nucleotides, the CDR3 is TGTGCCTGCCCCACTGAAGCTTTCTTT. It is translated as CACPTEAFF. The genes are TRBV9 and TRBJ1-1, with no clear D. Per germline, CDR1 SGDLS and CDR2 YYNGEE. Trimming removed 10 bases at V and 4 bases at J, with 5 bases between. This CDR3 region has 9 residues.

In its sample, this clonotype was seen a few times. It is unclear where the CDR3 begins or ends on the DNA, so no DNA is shown, and the CDR3 is as TCRdb lists it. The chain carries TRBV28 and TRBJ2-7. The CDR3 totals 13 residues, both ends included. Looked up from germline, CDR1 is MDHEN and CDR2 is SYDVKM. CDR3 in amino acids: CASSSSNPYEQYF.

This sequence joins TRBV6-5 and TRBJ1-1; 11 bases agree with TRBD1. Germline V CDR1 and CDR2: MNHEY, SVGAGI. V trimming: 2 bases; J trimming: 0 bases; junction bases outside the gene matches: 5. The CDR3 spans 17 residues. In nucleotides, the CDR3 is TGTGCCAGCAGTTACCGCCTGGACAGGGGGCTGAACACTGAAGCTTTCTTT. It encodes CASSYRLDRGLNTEAFF.